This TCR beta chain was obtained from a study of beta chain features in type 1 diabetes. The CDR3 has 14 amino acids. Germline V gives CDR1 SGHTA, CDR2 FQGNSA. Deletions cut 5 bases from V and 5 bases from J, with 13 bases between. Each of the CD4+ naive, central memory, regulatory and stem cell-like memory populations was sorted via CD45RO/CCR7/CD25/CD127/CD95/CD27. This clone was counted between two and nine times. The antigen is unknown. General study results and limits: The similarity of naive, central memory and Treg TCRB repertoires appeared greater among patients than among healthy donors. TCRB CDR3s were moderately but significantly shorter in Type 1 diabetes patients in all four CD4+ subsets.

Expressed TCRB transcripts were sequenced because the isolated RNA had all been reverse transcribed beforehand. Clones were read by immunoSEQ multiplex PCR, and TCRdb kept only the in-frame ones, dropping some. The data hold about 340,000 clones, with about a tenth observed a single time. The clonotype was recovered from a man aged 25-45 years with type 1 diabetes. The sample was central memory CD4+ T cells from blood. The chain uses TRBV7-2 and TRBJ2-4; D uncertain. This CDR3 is CASSRGLVENIQYF. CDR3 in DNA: TGTGCCAGCAGCCGCGGATTAGTAGAAAACATTCAGTACTTC.